This T cell receptor beta chain was sequenced in a study of T cells after yellow fever vaccination. Study results and limitations: Within FACS-sorted repertoires, abundant clonotypes contaminating from the bulk population could be present. It was the secondary response that reached its peak faster, day 5 versus 15, but it was weaker.

CDR1 and CDR2 (germline): SGHRS, YFSETQ. The CDR3 is 15 residues long. J was trimmed by 5 bases and V by 4 bases; bases with no gene match: 7. The study made its TCR cDNA through 5'RACE template switching. That step introduced a universal primer site along with UMIs. TCRdb itself ran the 5' RACE reads through MiXCR, one entry per CDR3 protein. The sample consists of 300,000 to 400,000 distinct CDR3 sequences, around 10% of them appearing once. This clonotype has just a few counts. The antigen is unknown. This rearrangement joins TRBV5-1 to TRBJ1-3; 9 nucleotides match TRBD1. The TCR comes from a man aged 18 to 30 who received the YFV17D yellow fever vaccine. Sequenced material: CD4+ T cells sorted from PBMCs, taken 45 days after the yellow fever booster vaccination. The CDR3 region is CASSVGQGGRNTIYF. The CDR3 DNA sequence: TGCGCCAGCAGCGTGGGACAGGGCGGGCGAAACACCATATATTTT.